Below are 5 T cell receptor beta chains sequenced from a single sample in a study of graft-versus-host responses after intestinal transplantation. Sequencing used immunoSEQ multiplex PCR; TCRdb keeps in-frame clones, though not all of them. The repertoire includes some 13,000 clones, about 74% of them detected once, and roughly 7% sits in the top ten. Lymphocytes (intraepithelial and lamina propria) were released by processing the graft tissue. Sample: ileum tissue, taken 16 days after intestinal transplant. Receptors were obtained from a human patient who received an intestinal transplant, so some T cells may come from the graft donor.

This rearrangement joins TRBV19 to TRBJ2-2, with 8 positions matching TRBD2. The V gene end was trimmed by 5 bases and the J gene end by 4 bases; junction bases not matched to a gene: 9. The CDR3 is 16 residues long. Germline loops: CDR1 LNHDA, CDR2 SQIVND (reference sequence). The CDR3 DNA sequence: TGTGCCAGTAGTTCCCCCGGGACTAGGTTCACCGGGGAGCTGTTTTTT. Translated, it gives CASSSPGTRFTGELFF.

The V call is TRBV23-1, the J call TRBJ1-4; D uncertain. TRBV23-1 is treated as an ORF (open reading frame) with a function not yet certain. This CDR3 spans 14 amino acids. The V and J ends lost 4 bases and 8 bases respectively, with 14 bases between them. The CDR3 region is CASSPHPKSEKLFF. The CDR3 nucleotides are TGCGCCAGCAGTCCCCATCCTAAATCAGAAAAACTGTTTTTT.

The CDR3: CASSYEGDGSETQYF. CDR3 nucleotide sequence: TGTGCCAGCAGTTACGAGGGGGACGGGTCAGAGACCCAGTACTTC. The chain uses TRBV6-5 and TRBJ2-5; TRBD1 is a possible D gene (6 bases). The CDR3 has 15 residues. Trimming took 2 bases from V and 4 from J, leaving 14 bases between them. Per germline, CDR1 MNHEY and CDR2 SVGAGI.

The gene calls are TRBV5-6 and TRBJ2-1, with 7 positions matching TRBD1. Germline lookup yields CDR1 SGHDT and CDR2 YYEEEE. This CDR3 contains 15 residues. Trimming took 2 bases from V and 2 from J; bases not matched to a gene: 4. The CDR3 DNA sequence: TGTGCCAGCAGCTTTGGGACAGTTCCCTACAATGAGCAGTTCTTC. Its protein is CASSFGTVPYNEQFF.

There are a few counts of this clone. The rearrangement uses TRBV6-5 and TRBJ2-1, with TRBD2 identical over 7 bases. This CDR3 region has 11 residues. Germline assignment: CDR1 MNHEY and CDR2 SVGAGI. J gave up 9 bases and V 6 bases, and 2 bases lay outside the gene matches. CDR3 DNA sequence: TGTGCCAGCAGCTCGGGAGGTGAGCAGTTCTTC. Amino acid sequence: CASSSGGEQFF.